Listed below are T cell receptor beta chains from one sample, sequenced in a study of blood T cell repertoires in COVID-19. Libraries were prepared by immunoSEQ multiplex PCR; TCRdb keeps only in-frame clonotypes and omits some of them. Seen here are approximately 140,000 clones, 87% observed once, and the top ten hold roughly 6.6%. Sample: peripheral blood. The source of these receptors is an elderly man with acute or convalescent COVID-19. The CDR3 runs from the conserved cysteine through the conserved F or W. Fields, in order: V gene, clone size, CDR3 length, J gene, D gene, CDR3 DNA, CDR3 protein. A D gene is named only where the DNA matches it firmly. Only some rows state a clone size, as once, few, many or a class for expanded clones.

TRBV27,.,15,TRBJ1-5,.,TGTGCCACAAGGGCGGGGGTCTTAAGCAATCAGCCCCAGCATTTT,CATRAGVLSNQPQHF
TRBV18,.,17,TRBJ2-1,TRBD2,TGTGCCAGCTCACAAACCAGCGGGACCATAACCTACAATGAGCAGTTCTTC,CASSQTSGTITYNEQFF
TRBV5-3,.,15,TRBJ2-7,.,TGTGCCAGAAGCCTCGGGCCCGGAGGCACCTACGAGCAGTACTTC,CARSLGPGGTYEQYF
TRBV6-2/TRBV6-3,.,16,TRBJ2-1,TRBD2,TGTGCCAGCAGCACTACTAGCGGGAGGGATTTGGAGGAGCAGTTCTTC,CASSTTSGRDLEEQFF
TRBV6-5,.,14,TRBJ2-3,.,TGTGCCAGCAGATCGCCAGGGGGCACAGATACGCAGTATTTT,CASRSPGGTDTQYF
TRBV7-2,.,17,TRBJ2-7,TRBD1,TGTGCCAGCAGACCAGCCCCGGGACAGGGGTTCGGCTACGAGCAGTACTTC,CASRPAPGQGFGYEQYF
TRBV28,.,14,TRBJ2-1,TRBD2,TGTGCCAGCAGGAGCGGGAGTATTGGCAATGAGCAGTTCTTC,CASRSGSIGNEQFF
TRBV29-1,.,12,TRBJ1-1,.,TGCAGCGTTGGTCGGCGGGGGACTGAAGCTTTCTTT,CSVGRRGTEAFF
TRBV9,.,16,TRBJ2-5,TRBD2,TGTGCCAGCAGCGCTAGCGGGAGTCTTTTAGGGGAGACCCAGTACTTC,CASSASGSLLGETQYF
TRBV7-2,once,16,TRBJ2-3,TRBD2,TGTGCCAGCAGCCTCACAGCGGGAGTGAGCACAGATACGCAGTATTTT,CASSLTAGVSTDTQYF
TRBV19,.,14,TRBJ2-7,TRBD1,TGTGCCAGTAGTCCCGGGACAGGGGATGACGAGCAGTACTTC,CASSPGTGDDEQYF
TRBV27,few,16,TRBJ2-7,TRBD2,TGTGCCAGCAGTTCCCATGCGGGGACTAGGGCCTACGAGCAGTACTTC,CASSSHAGTRAYEQYF
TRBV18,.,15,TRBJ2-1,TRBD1,TGTGCCAGCTCACCGGGGACAGGGAACTACAATGAGCAGTTCTTC,CASSPGTGNYNEQFF
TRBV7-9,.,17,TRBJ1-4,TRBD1,TGTGCCAGCAGCACAAGACAGGGGGCGTCCACTAATGAAAAACTGTTTTTT,CASSTRQGASTNEKLFF
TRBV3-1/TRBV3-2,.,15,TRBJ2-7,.,TGTGCCAGCAGCCCCCTACGTCCAGGGGCCTACGAGCAGTACTTC,CASSPLRPGAYEQYF
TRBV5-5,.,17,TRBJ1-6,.,TGTGCCAGCAGCCGGGACGGGGGGTGGTCCACTAATTCACCCCTCCACTTT,CASSRDGGWSTNSPLHF
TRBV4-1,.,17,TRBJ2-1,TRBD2,TGCGCCAGCAGTCGTAGTCCCGGACTAGCGGGATCCACTGAGCAGTTCTTC,CASSRSPGLAGSTEQFF
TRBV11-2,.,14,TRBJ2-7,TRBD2,TGTGCCAGCAGCTTAGAGGGACTAGCGGCCGAGCAGTACTTC,CASSLEGLAAEQYF